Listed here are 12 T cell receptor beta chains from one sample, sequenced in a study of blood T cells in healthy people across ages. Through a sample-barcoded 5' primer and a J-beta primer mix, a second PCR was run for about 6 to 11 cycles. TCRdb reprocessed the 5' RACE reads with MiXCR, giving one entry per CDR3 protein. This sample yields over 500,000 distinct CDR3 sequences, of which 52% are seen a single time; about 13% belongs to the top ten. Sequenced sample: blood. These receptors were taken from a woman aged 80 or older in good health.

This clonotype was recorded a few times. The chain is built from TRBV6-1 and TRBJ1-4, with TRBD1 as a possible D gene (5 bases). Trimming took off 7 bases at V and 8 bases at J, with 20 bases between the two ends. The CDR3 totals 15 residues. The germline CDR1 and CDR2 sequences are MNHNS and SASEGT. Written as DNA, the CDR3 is TGTGCCAGCACGCCGGGGGGAACGGGTGGCGAAAAACTGTTTTTT. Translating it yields CASTPGGTGGEKLFF.

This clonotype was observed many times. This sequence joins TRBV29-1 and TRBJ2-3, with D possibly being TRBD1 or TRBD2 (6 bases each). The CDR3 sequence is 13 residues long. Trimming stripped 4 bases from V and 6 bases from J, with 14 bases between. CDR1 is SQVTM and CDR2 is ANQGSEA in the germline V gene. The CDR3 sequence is CSVARGRGDTQYF. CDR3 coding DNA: TGCAGCGTTGCCCGGGGGCGCGGTGATACGCAGTATTTT.

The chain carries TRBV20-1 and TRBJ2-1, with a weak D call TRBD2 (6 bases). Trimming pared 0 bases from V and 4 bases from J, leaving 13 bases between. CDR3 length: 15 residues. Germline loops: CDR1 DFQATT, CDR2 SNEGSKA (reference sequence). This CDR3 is CSARDWGEGYNEQFF. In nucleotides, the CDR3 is TGCAGTGCTAGAGATTGGGGGGAAGGGTACAATGAGCAGTTCTTC.

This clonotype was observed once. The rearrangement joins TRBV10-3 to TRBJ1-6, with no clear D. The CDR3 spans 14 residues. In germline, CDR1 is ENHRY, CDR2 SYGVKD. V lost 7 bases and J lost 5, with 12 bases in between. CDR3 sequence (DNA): TGTGCCATCACCTCGGACGGGGATAATTCACCCCTCCACTTT. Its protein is CAITSDGDNSPLHF.

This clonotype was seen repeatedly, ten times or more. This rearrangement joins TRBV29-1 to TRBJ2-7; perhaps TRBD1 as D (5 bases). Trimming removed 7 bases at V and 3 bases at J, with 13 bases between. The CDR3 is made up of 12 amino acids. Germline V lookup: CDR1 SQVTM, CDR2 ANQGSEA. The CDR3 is CSATQQGYEQYF. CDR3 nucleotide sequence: TGCAGCGCAACGCAGCAGGGCTACGAGCAGTACTTC.

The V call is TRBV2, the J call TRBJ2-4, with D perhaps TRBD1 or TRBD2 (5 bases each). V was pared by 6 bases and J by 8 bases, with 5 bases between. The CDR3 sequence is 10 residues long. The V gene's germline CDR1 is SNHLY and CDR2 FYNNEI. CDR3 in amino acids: CASRGDIQYF. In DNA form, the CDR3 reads TGTGCCAGCAGGGGGGACATTCAGTACTTC.

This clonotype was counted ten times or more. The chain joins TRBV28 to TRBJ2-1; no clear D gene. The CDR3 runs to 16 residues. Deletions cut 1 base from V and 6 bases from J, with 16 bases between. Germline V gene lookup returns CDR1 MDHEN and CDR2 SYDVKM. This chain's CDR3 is CASSLYGELVANEQFF. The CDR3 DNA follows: TGTGCCAGCAGTTTATATGGGGAATTGGTCGCCAATGAGCAGTTCTTC.

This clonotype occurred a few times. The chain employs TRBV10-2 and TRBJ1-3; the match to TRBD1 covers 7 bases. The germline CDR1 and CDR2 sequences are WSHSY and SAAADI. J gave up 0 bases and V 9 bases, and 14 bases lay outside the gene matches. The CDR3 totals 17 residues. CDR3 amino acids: CASALRGPTSSGNTIYF. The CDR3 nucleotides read TGCGCCAGTGCGTTGAGGGGGCCCACGAGCTCTGGAAACACCATATATTTT.

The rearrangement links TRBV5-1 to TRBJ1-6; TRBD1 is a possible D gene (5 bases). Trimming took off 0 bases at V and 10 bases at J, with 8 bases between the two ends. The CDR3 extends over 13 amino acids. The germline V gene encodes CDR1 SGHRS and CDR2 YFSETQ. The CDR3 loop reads CASSLGWGSPLHF. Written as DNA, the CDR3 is TGCGCCAGCAGCTTGGGATGGGGGTCACCCCTCCACTTT.

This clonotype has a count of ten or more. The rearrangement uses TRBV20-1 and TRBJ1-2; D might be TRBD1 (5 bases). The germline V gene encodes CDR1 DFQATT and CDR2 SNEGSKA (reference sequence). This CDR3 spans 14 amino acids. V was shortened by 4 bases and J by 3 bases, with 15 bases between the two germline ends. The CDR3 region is CSATPPGPYYGYTF. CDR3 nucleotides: TGCAGTGCTACCCCCCCGGGGCCCTACTATGGCTACACCTTC.

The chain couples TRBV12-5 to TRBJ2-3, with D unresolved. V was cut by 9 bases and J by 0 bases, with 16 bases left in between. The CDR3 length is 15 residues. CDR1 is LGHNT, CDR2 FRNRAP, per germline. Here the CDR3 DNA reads TGTGCTAGCGTGCTTTCCGACCCTAGCACAGATACGCAGTATTTT. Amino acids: CASVLSDPSTDTQYF.

CDR3 sequence: CASSPRLEGEQFF. The CDR3 DNA follows: TGTGCCAGCAGTCCCAGACTCGAAGGTGAGCAGTTCTTC. The V call is TRBV12-3 or TRBV12-4, the J call TRBJ2-1; D is uncertain. Trimming took off 5 bases at V and 9 bases at J, with 14 bases between the two ends. The CDR3 sequence is 13 residues long.